A selection of T cell receptor beta chains follows, all from one sample in a study of cytomegalovirus exposure and HLA in healthy donors. Here immunoSEQ multiplex PCR was the method, and the copy in TCRdb shows in-frame clones only, minus some. This table has about 120,000 clones, 81% appearing once. The sequenced sample consisted of PBMCs. All receptors come from a woman aged 25 to 39 in good health and CMV-seronegative. Both conserved end residues are part of each CDR3. The D gene is left open where the match is weak. Not every row has a clone size; where given, it reads once, few, many or a size class.

D gene: TRBD2; V gene: TRBV10-3; J gene: TRBJ2-7; clone size: NA; CDR3 DNA: TGTGCCATCAGTGACACGTCTAGCGGGAGACCTGACGAGCAGTACTTC; CDR3 protein: CAISDTSSGRPDEQYF
D gene: TRBD2; V gene: TRBV7-2; J gene: TRBJ2-1; clone size: NA; CDR3 DNA: TGTGCCAGCAGCTCTCCCGGGACTAGCGGGACTTTATCCTACAATGAGCAGTTCTTC; CDR3 protein: CASSSPGTSGTLSYNEQFF
D gene: TRBD1; V gene: TRBV4-1; J gene: TRBJ2-7; clone size: few; CDR3 DNA: TGCGCCAGCAGCGTTTCACAGGGGTATGCCTACGAGCAGTACTTC; CDR3 protein: CASSVSQGYAYEQYF
D gene: TRBD2; V gene: TRBV10-3; J gene: TRBJ2-2; clone size: NA; CDR3 DNA: TGTGCCTCGCAAGCGGGAGAGACCGGGGAGCTGTTTTTT; CDR3 protein: CASQAGETGELFF
D gene: TRBD1; V gene: TRBV6-5; J gene: TRBJ1-2; clone size: once; CDR3 DNA: TGTGCCAGCAGTTGGTCGGGACAGGGCTTTGGCTACACCTTC; CDR3 protein: CASSWSGQGFGYTF
D gene: NA; V gene: TRBV5-1; J gene: TRBJ2-1; clone size: NA; CDR3 DNA: TGCGCCAGCAGCTCAGACAGACACAATGAGCAGTTCTTC; CDR3 protein: CASSSDRHNEQFF
D gene: TRBD2; V gene: TRBV5-6; J gene: TRBJ2-7; clone size: NA; CDR3 DNA: TGTGCCAGCAGACGAGCGGGAGGGCCGGGCGAGCAGTACTTC; CDR3 protein: CASRRAGGPGEQYF
D gene: TRBD2; V gene: TRBV7-9; J gene: TRBJ2-3; clone size: NA; CDR3 DNA: TGTGCCAGCAGCTCACCATGGACTAGCGGAGGGAGCACAGATACGCAGTATTTT; CDR3 protein: CASSSPWTSGGSTDTQYF
D gene: NA; V gene: TRBV30; J gene: TRBJ1-5; clone size: NA; CDR3 DNA: TGTGCCTGGAGCCCGGTAGGGGGGGGTCGGGATAACAGCAATCAGCCCCAGCATTTT; CDR3 protein: CAWSPVGGGRDNSNQPQHF
D gene: NA; V gene: TRBV19; J gene: TRBJ2-7; clone size: NA; CDR3 DNA: TGTGCCAGTAGTATAAGTCTTAACAGCGGGGAGCAGTACTTC; CDR3 protein: CASSISLNSGEQYF
D gene: NA; V gene: TRBV28; J gene: TRBJ2-7; clone size: NA; CDR3 DNA: TGTGCCAGCTGCGGGACAGTTCTGTACGAGCAGTACTTC; CDR3 protein: CASCGTVLYEQYF
D gene: TRBD1; V gene: TRBV6-6; J gene: TRBJ2-3; clone size: once; CDR3 DNA: TGTGCCAGCAGCTTAATTCAGGGGGCGTTAGATACGCAGTATTTT; CDR3 protein: CASSLIQGALDTQYF
D gene: TRBD1; V gene: TRBV19; J gene: TRBJ1-5; clone size: NA; CDR3 DNA: TGTGCCAGTAGTCGCGGGACAGGGGTTCGGCAGCCCCAGCATTTT; CDR3 protein: CASSRGTGVRQPQHF
D gene: NA; V gene: TRBV15; J gene: TRBJ2-1; clone size: NA; CDR3 DNA: TGTGCCACCAGCAGGACAGATTTTAGCTCCTACAATGAGCAGTTCTTC; CDR3 protein: CATSRTDFSSYNEQFF
D gene: NA; V gene: TRBV28; J gene: TRBJ1-1; clone size: NA; CDR3 DNA: TGTGCCAGCAGTTTGGGGGCTAACACTGAAGCTTTCTTT; CDR3 protein: CASSLGANTEAFF
D gene: NA; V gene: TRBV27; J gene: TRBJ1-4; clone size: NA; CDR3 DNA: TGTGCCAGCGGGTGGGCAGCTAATGAAAAACTGTTTTTT; CDR3 protein: CASGWAANEKLFF
D gene: NA; V gene: TRBV10-3; J gene: TRBJ2-5; clone size: NA; CDR3 DNA: TGTGCCATCAGGCGGGAGACAGGCGAGACCCAGTACTTC; CDR3 protein: CAIRRETGETQYF
D gene: NA; V gene: TRBV18; J gene: TRBJ2-3; clone size: NA; CDR3 DNA: TGTGCCAGCTCACCAGTAGCGGCCGGGGATACGCAGTATTTT; CDR3 protein: CASSPVAAGDTQYF
D gene: TRBD2; V gene: TRBV9; J gene: TRBJ2-3; clone size: NA; CDR3 DNA: TGTGCCAGCAGCGTAGGGACTAGCGGGAGTGCAGATACGCAGTATTTT; CDR3 protein: CASSVGTSGSADTQYF
D gene: NA; V gene: TRBV7-2; J gene: TRBJ1-5; clone size: NA; CDR3 DNA: TGTGCCAGCAGCGTTCACCAGGGTGGGGGGCAGCCCCAGCATTTT; CDR3 protein: CASSVHQGGGQPQHF
D gene: NA; V gene: TRBV12-5; J gene: TRBJ2-7; clone size: NA; CDR3 DNA: TGTGCTAGTGGCCTCACTAGATACTTGTACTACGAGCAGTACTTC; CDR3 protein: CASGLTRYLYYEQYF
D gene: NA; V gene: TRBV10-3; J gene: TRBJ2-2; clone size: NA; CDR3 DNA: TGTGCCATCAGTACCTCAGACAGCGGGGAGCTGTTTTTT; CDR3 protein: CAISTSDSGELFF
D gene: NA; V gene: TRBV30; J gene: TRBJ1-5; clone size: NA; CDR3 DNA: TGTGCCTGGAGCGTTAGCAATCAGCCCCAGCATTTT; CDR3 protein: CAWSVSNQPQHF
D gene: NA; V gene: TRBV7-2; J gene: TRBJ2-1; clone size: NA; CDR3 DNA: TGTGCCAGCAGCTCTCCCACTAAAAATGAGCAGTTCTTC; CDR3 protein: CASSSPTKNEQFF
D gene: NA; V gene: TRBV5-4; J gene: TRBJ2-1; clone size: once; CDR3 DNA: TGTGCCAGCAGCGATGCGCTACGGGGGACCTCCTACAATGAGCAGTTCTTC; CDR3 protein: CASSDALRGTSYNEQFF
D gene: TRBD1; V gene: TRBV7-9; J gene: TRBJ2-7; clone size: NA; CDR3 DNA: TGTGCCAGCAGGTCCGGGACAGGGGAACACGAGCAGTACTTC; CDR3 protein: CASRSGTGEHEQYF
D gene: TRBD2; V gene: TRBV6-5; J gene: TRBJ2-1; clone size: NA; CDR3 DNA: TGTGCCAGCAGTTACTTTTCGGGACTAGCGGGGAATGAGCAGTTCTTC; CDR3 protein: CASSYFSGLAGNEQFF
D gene: TRBD1; V gene: TRBV5-1; J gene: TRBJ1-2; clone size: NA; CDR3 DNA: TGCGCCAGCAGCTTAACCGGACAGGGAAGGTCGGAGGATGGCTACACCTTC; CDR3 protein: CASSLTGQGRSEDGYTF
D gene: NA; V gene: TRBV5-1; J gene: TRBJ2-1; clone size: NA; CDR3 DNA: TGCGCCAGCAGCTTGGCCAAGCTTAATGAGCAGTTCTTC; CDR3 protein: CASSLAKLNEQFF
D gene: TRBD1; V gene: TRBV28; J gene: TRBJ2-3; clone size: NA; CDR3 DNA: TGTGTCAGCGGACAGGGGGCAGATACGCAGTATTTT; CDR3 protein: CVSGQGADTQYF
D gene: TRBD1; V gene: TRBV5-1; J gene: TRBJ2-7; clone size: NA; CDR3 DNA: TGCGCCAGCAGCTTGGAAGGGACAGCGAACTACGAGCAGTACTTC; CDR3 protein: CASSLEGTANYEQYF
D gene: NA; V gene: TRBV6-1; J gene: TRBJ2-3; clone size: NA; CDR3 DNA: TGTGCCAGCAGCTATCGCCTAGGCGATACGCAGTATTTT; CDR3 protein: CASSYRLGDTQYF
D gene: TRBD2; V gene: TRBV5-1; J gene: TRBJ2-5; clone size: NA; CDR3 DNA: TGCGCCAGCAGCTTGGGCGGGAGAGGCGAGACCCAGTACTTC; CDR3 protein: CASSLGGRGETQYF
D gene: NA; V gene: TRBV28; J gene: TRBJ2-7; clone size: NA; CDR3 DNA: TGTGCCAGCAGTTCCCCCGTGCGGGAGCAGTACTTC; CDR3 protein: CASSSPVREQYF
D gene: TRBD2; V gene: TRBV5-6; J gene: TRBJ2-1; clone size: once; CDR3 DNA: TGTGCCAGCAGCTTGGCCTGGGGGACTAGCGGGCGGTCCTACAATGAGCAGTTCTTC; CDR3 protein: CASSLAWGTSGRSYNEQFF
D gene: NA; V gene: TRBV7-9; J gene: TRBJ1-2; clone size: NA; CDR3 DNA: TGTGCCAGCAGCTTAGGGGGGCCAGGAGGCTACACCTTC; CDR3 protein: CASSLGGPGGYTF